The rows below give T cell receptor beta chains drawn from one sample of a study of T cell repertoires in cytomegalovirus infection. TCRdb re-called the reads with MiXCR, one entry per CDR3 protein. The sample includes hundreds of thousands of distinct CDR3 sequences, 15% to 20% of them seen just once. The sequencing input was PBMCs. These TCRs come from a human donor in good health (CMV status not recorded). Some clones in this sample may be carry-over from other donors' samples. The CDR3 runs from the conserved cysteine through the conserved F or W. Each record gives: V gene, clone size, J gene, D gene, CDR3 protein, CDR3 DNA. A D gene is named only where the DNA matches it firmly. Size is omitted from some rows. Given values are once, few, many or a class for expanded clones.

>TRBV2|NA|TRBJ2-2|TRBD2
CASRRGKNTGELFF
TGTGCCAGCAGGCGGGGGAAGAACACCGGGGAGCTGTTTTTT
>TRBV5-1|few|TRBJ2-7|NA
CASSYREAGLHEQYF
TGCGCCAGCAGCTACCGAGAGGCAGGGCTCCACGAGCAGTACTTC
>TRBV2|NA|TRBJ2-5|TRBD1
CASSNRGWTQYF
TGTGCCAGCAGTAACAGGGGGTGGACCCAGTACTTC
>TRBV20-1|NA|TRBJ2-5|TRBD2
CSATSAGTSGETQYF
TGCAGTGCTACTTCTGCCGGGACTAGTGGAGAGACCCAGTACTTC
>TRBV11-1|NA|TRBJ2-5|NA
CASSNREYQETQYF
TGTGCCAGCAGCAACCGGGAATACCAAGAGACCCAGTACTTC
>TRBV14|NA|TRBJ2-1|NA
CASSQGRFYNEQFF
TGTGCCAGCAGCCAAGGCCGTTTCTACAATGAGCAGTTCTTC
>TRBV15|NA|TRBJ1-3|NA
CATSREQGLYTIYF
TGTGCCACCAGCAGAGAACAGGGTCTATACACCATATATTTT
>TRBV18|few|TRBJ1-2|TRBD1
CASSPAQGADGYTF
TGTGCCAGCTCACCCGCGCAGGGGGCTGATGGCTACACCTTC
>TRBV7-9|NA|TRBJ2-2|NA
CASSHRRGPNTGELFF
TGTGCCAGCAGCCATAGGAGGGGGCCGAACACCGGGGAGCTGTTTTTT
>TRBV7-8|many|TRBJ2-7|NA
CASSLRAGVYYEQYF
TGTGCCAGCAGCTTACGGGCAGGGGTTTACTACGAGCAGTACTTC
>TRBV12-3/TRBV12-4|many|TRBJ2-5|NA
CASGLRGSETQYF
TGTGCCAGCGGCCTTCGGGGTTCAGAGACCCAGTACTTC
>TRBV12-3/TRBV12-4|few|TRBJ2-1|NA
CASRPGLGILEQFF
TGTGCCAGCAGGCCGGGGCTAGGGATCCTTGAGCAGTTCTTC
>TRBV3-1|few|TRBJ2-5|TRBD1
CASSLRTGEIQETQYF
TGTGCCAGCAGCCTCCGGACAGGGGAAATCCAAGAGACCCAGTACTTC
>TRBV7-9|few|TRBJ2-3|NA
CASSFLELSDTQYF
TGTGCCAGCAGCTTTCTAGAGCTCTCAGATACGCAGTATTTT
>TRBV11-2|many|TRBJ2-1|NA
CASSPRIADNEQFF
TGTGCCAGCAGCCCCCGGATAGCGGACAATGAGCAGTTCTTC
>TRBV7-8|many|TRBJ2-7|NA
CASSPFRLGGSEQYF
TGTGCCAGCAGCCCATTTAGGTTAGGAGGGAGCGAGCAGTACTTC
>TRBV7-9|many|TRBJ2-1|NA
CASSSTYQDSESSYNEQFF
TGTGCCAGCAGCTCGACCTATCAGGACAGCGAAAGCTCCTACAATGAGCAGTTCTTC
>TRBV2|many|TRBJ1-4|NA
CASGVNANEKLFF
TGTGCCAGCGGGGTCAACGCTAATGAAAAACTGTTTTTT
>TRBV28|NA|TRBJ2-2|NA
CASSLPGGVGELFF
TGTGCCAGCAGTTTACCGGGCGGGGTCGGGGAGCTGTTTTTT
>TRBV6-6|NA|TRBJ1-1|TRBD1
CASIGTGRGTEAFF
TGTGCCAGCATCGGGACAGGGAGGGGGACTGAAGCTTTCTTT
>TRBV19|NA|TRBJ1-5|NA
CASSIGWTPQHF
TGTGCCAGTAGTATAGGCTGGACGCCCCAGCATTTT
>TRBV7-2|many|TRBJ2-5|NA
CASFIHGGETQYF
TGTGCCAGCTTTATACATGGAGGGGAGACCCAGTACTTC
>TRBV11-3|few|TRBJ2-1|TRBD2
CASSERLAGYNEQFF
TGTGCCAGCAGCGAAAGACTAGCGGGATACAATGAGCAGTTCTTC
>TRBV7-2|few|TRBJ1-5|TRBD1
CASSPVGQADQPQHF
TGTGCCAGCAGCCCCGTCGGACAGGCCGATCAGCCCCAGCATTTT
>TRBV6-1|few|TRBJ2-3|TRBD2
CASGTSGAHTDTQYF
TGTGCCTCAGGAACTAGCGGAGCCCACACAGATACGCAGTATTTT
>TRBV7-2|many|TRBJ2-5|TRBD2
CASSPLSGRQTQYF
TGTGCCAGCAGCCCACTGAGCGGGAGACAGACCCAGTACTTC
>TRBV10-3|NA|TRBJ1-4|TRBD1
CAISGGQGLEKLFF
TGTGCCATCAGTGGAGGACAGGGATTAGAAAAACTGTTTTTT
>TRBV24-1|many|TRBJ2-5|NA
CATSDTQGYQETQYF
TGTGCCACCAGTGACACCCAGGGGTACCAAGAGACCCAGTACTTC
>TRBV2|NA|TRBJ1-1|TRBD1
CASRGQANTEAFF
TGTGCCAGCAGGGGACAGGCCAACACTGAAGCTTTCTTT
>TRBV4-2|NA|TRBJ2-7|TRBD1
CASSQEGTGTYEQYF
TGTGCCAGCAGCCAAGAAGGGACAGGGACCTACGAGCAGTACTTC
>TRBV20-1|few|TRBJ2-3|NA
CSARTDPSTDTQYF
TGCAGTGCTCGGACCGATCCCAGCACAGATACGCAGTATTTT
>TRBV23-1|NA|TRBJ2-1|TRBD2
CASSQSGGVRREINEQFF
TGCGCCAGCAGTCAATCTGGTGGAGTCCGGCGGGAGATCAATGAGCAGTTCTTC
>TRBV5-5|NA|TRBJ1-1|NA
CASSMTGTQNTEAFF
TGTGCCAGCAGCATGACCGGGACACAGAACACTGAAGCTTTCTTT
>TRBV12-3/TRBV12-4|NA|TRBJ2-7|NA
CASRALAGSYSEQYF
TGTGCCAGCAGGGCTTTGGCCGGTAGTTACTCCGAGCAGTACTTC
>TRBV7-8|many|TRBJ2-1|NA
CASSSPQRWWNNEQFF
TGTGCCAGCAGCTCCCCACAACGGTGGTGGAACAATGAGCAGTTCTTC
>TRBV5-1|NA|TRBJ2-5|NA
CASSLSRDKGETQYF
TGCGCCAGCAGCTTGAGCCGGGACAAGGGAGAGACCCAGTACTTC
>TRBV5-4|few|TRBJ1-2|TRBD1
CASTTPDRGNSYTF
TGTGCCAGCACCACGCCGGACAGGGGTAATAGCTACACCTTC
>TRBV6-5|many|TRBJ1-3|NA
CASSYDAGPTIYF
TGTGCCAGCAGTTACGACGCAGGTCCCACCATATATTTT
>TRBV6-1|many|TRBJ2-3|NA
CASTNTDTQYF
TGTGCCAGCACAAACACAGATACGCAGTATTTT
>TRBV4-1|many|TRBJ2-5|NA
CASSPASRSQETQYF
TGCGCCAGCAGCCCAGCGTCCAGAAGCCAAGAGACCCAGTACTTC
>TRBV4-2|few|TRBJ1-1|TRBD1
CASSQAGPKGQNYEAFF
TGTGCCAGCAGCCAAGCTGGGCCCAAGGGACAGAACTATGAAGCTTTCTTT
>TRBV20-1|many|TRBJ2-7|NA
CSARDIGLNYEQYF
TGCAGTGCTAGAGATATCGGACTGAACTACGAGCAGTACTTC
>TRBV20-1|few|TRBJ2-1|TRBD2
CSARKAGVRDNEQFF
TGCAGTGCTAGAAAAGCGGGAGTGCGGGACAATGAGCAGTTCTTC
>TRBV19|NA|TRBJ1-4|NA
CASSKQRSTNEKLFF
TGTGCCAGTAGTAAACAGCGTTCAACTAATGAAAAACTGTTTTTT
>TRBV7-2|many|TRBJ2-7|TRBD2
CASSPLRVTGTAGGPYEQYF
TGTGCCAGCAGCCCACTTAGGGTCACAGGCACGGCGGGAGGGCCGTACGAGCAGTACTTC
>TRBV3-1|NA|TRBJ1-4|NA
CASSQWESGEKLFF
TGTGCCAGCAGCCAATGGGAGAGTGGTGAAAAACTGTTTTTT
>TRBV5-1|NA|TRBJ2-5|NA
CASSLRGQYQETQYF
TGCGCCAGCAGCTTAAGGGGCCAGTACCAAGAGACCCAGTACTTC
>TRBV6-2/TRBV6-3|many|TRBJ2-2|NA
CASSYVAGRTGELFF
TGTGCCAGCAGTTATGTCGCGGGGAGAACCGGGGAGCTGTTTTTT
>TRBV2|NA|TRBJ2-3|NA
CASSERTDTQYF
TGTGCCAGCAGTGAAAGGACAGATACGCAGTATTTT
>TRBV12-3/TRBV12-4|NA|TRBJ1-3|TRBD1
CASSRITGGNTIYF
TGTGCCAGCAGCCGAATCACAGGGGGCAACACCATATATTTT